Below are 20 T cell receptor beta chains sequenced from a single sample in a study of shared clonotypes between healthy human individuals. Sequencing used immunoSEQ multiplex PCR; TCRdb keeps in-frame clones, though not all of them. The repertoire holds 2,500,000 or so clones, over 85% seen once, with approximately 0.35% in the top ten. The sample was naive CD4+ T cells from PBMCs. The subset here: CD45RA+ positively selected. These receptors all come from a man aged 18 to 29 in good health. Some clones in this sample may be carry-over from other donors' samples.

This clone was observed a few times. This sequence joins TRBV7-9 and TRBJ1-2; possible D gene TRBD1, 6 bases. The V gene lost 5 bases and the J gene lost 4 bases, with 14 bases spanning the gap. Looked up from germline, CDR1 is SEHNR and CDR2 is FQNEAQ (reference sequence). The CDR3 runs to 14 residues. The CDR3 bases are TGTGCCAGCAGCAACGACAGGTCCCGCTATGGCTACACCTTC. This sequence encodes CASSNDRSRYGYTF.

The chain couples TRBV5-1 to TRBJ2-2; D remains unclear. The V and J ends lost 2 bases and 2 bases respectively, with 13 bases between them. The germline V gene encodes CDR1 SGHRS and CDR2 YFSETQ. The CDR3 loop spans 16 amino acids. For the CDR3, the DNA is TGCGCCAGCAGCTTCCTAAAGGACGCTAACACCGGGGAGCTGTTTTTT. Its translation is CASSFLKDANTGELFF.

The rearrangement uses TRBV28 and TRBJ2-1; D might be TRBD1 (5 bases). Germline-derived CDR1 and CDR2 are MDHEN and SYDVKM. Trimming shortened V by 2 bases and J by 10 bases, and 12 bases separated the two germline ends. The CDR3 extends over 13 amino acids. Here the CDR3 reads CASSLIAWGEQFF. DNA for the CDR3: TGTGCCAGCAGTTTAATAGCTTGGGGCGAGCAGTTCTTC.

The chain uses TRBV18 and TRBJ1-3, with D perhaps TRBD1 (6 bases). The V and J ends lost 3 bases and 2 bases respectively, with 14 bases between them. The CDR3 is 16 residues long. The V gene's germline CDR1 is KGHSH and CDR2 LQKENI. CDR3 coding DNA: TGTGCCAGCTCACCTCCAGGGGATTGGGCTGGAAACACCATATATTTT. Translated, it gives CASSPPGDWAGNTIYF.

This clone was seen a single time. The chain has TRBV30 and TRBJ2-1; 7 bases match TRBD1. Germline V lookup: CDR1 GTSNPN, CDR2 SVGIG (reference sequence). This CDR3 region has 15 residues. The V and J ends lost 5 bases and 2 bases, in that order; junction bases with no gene match: 9. The CDR3 coding sequence is TGTGCCTGGTATCTTGCCGGGACAGCCTACAATGAGCAGTTCTTC. Its translation: CAWYLAGTAYNEQFF.

The genes are TRBV7-3 and TRBJ2-1; 7 bases align to TRBD2. The CDR3 extends over 15 amino acids. In germline, CDR1 is SGHTA, CDR2 FQGTGA. Trimming removed 5 bases from V and 4 bases from J; junction bases left unmatched: 8. Written as DNA, the CDR3 is TGTGCCAGCAGCGCCCAGGGACTACGATACAATGAGCAGTTCTTC. Its translation: CASSAQGLRYNEQFF. The full variable domain, in which reference TRBV7-3 and TRBJ2-1 provide the parts outside the CDR3, is GAGVSQTPSNKVTEKGKYVELRCDPISGHTALYWYRQSLGQGPEFLIYFQGTGAADDSGLPNDRFFAVRPEGSVSTLKIQRTERGDSAVYLCASSAQGLRYNEQFFGPGTRLTVL.

V is TRBV5-1 and J is TRBJ2-2; D possibly uses TRBD1 or TRBD2 (5 bases each). The CDR3 runs 13 residues. Germline-derived CDR1 and CDR2 are SGHRS and YFSETQ. With 3 bases removed from V and 6 bases from J, the gap between germline ends came to 9 bases. The CDR3 DNA follows: TGCGCCAGCAGCTGGGACCGAGCCGGGGAGCTGTTTTTT. It yields the protein CASSWDRAGELFF.

The V call is TRBV19, the J call TRBJ2-7; D gene uncertain. This CDR3 has 14 residues. The V and J ends lost 5 bases and 2 bases respectively, with 13 bases between them. Germline V gives CDR1 LNHDA, CDR2 SQIVND (reference sequence). The DNA of the CDR3 is TGTGCCAGTAGTCCTCCGGACCTTACCTACGAGCAGTACTTC. Translation: CASSPPDLTYEQYF.

This chain joins TRBV28 and TRBJ1-1; D may be TRBD1 (5 bases). V was cut by 6 bases and J by 1 base, with 12 bases left in between. Germline V CDR1 and CDR2: MDHEN, SYDVKM. This CDR3 spans 14 amino acids. CDR3 protein: CASSGWGSNTEAFF. The CDR3 region has the DNA TGTGCCAGCAGCGGATGGGGGTCGAACACTGAAGCTTTCTTT.

This chain connects TRBV7-3 to TRBJ2-3; 7 nucleotides align to TRBD2. Trimming removed 5 bases from V and 6 bases from J; junction bases left unmatched: 14. This CDR3 has 16 residues. Germline values: CDR1 SGHTA, CDR2 FQGTGA. CDR3 coding DNA: TGTGCCAGCAGCGGCCAGCGGGGCCCCGGAATGGATACGCAGTATTTT. This sequence encodes CASSGQRGPGMDTQYF.

The CDR3 reads CASSLVLAAYNEQFF. As DNA, the CDR3 is TGTGCCAGCAGCTTGGTACTAGCGGCCTACAATGAGCAGTTCTTC. The chain couples TRBV5-8 to TRBJ2-1; 8 bases fit TRBD2. The CDR3 extends over 15 amino acids. The V gene's germline CDR1 is SGHTS and CDR2 YDEGEE. V was clipped by 0 bases and J by 2 bases; unmatched bases: 1.

This clone appeared a single time. The rearrangement uses TRBV6-1 and TRBJ2-1; 7 bases line up with TRBD1. Trimming removed 8 bases from V and 3 bases from J; junction bases left unmatched: 7. Per germline, CDR1 MNHNS and CDR2 SASEGT. This CDR3 contains 14 residues. The CDR3 loop reads CASGDRASYNEQFF. As DNA, the CDR3 is TGTGCCAGCGGCGACAGGGCTAGCTACAATGAGCAGTTCTTC.

A note on this clone: Other DNA sequences of this sample code for an identical CDR3. The chain recombines TRBV5-1 with TRBJ2-3; D gene ambiguous. Trimming removed 0 bases from V and 6 bases from J, with 8 bases in between. Germline V lookup: CDR1 SGHRS, CDR2 YFSETQ. The CDR3 contains 13 residues. The chain's CDR3 is CASSLVPSDTQYF. CDR3 nucleotides: TGCGCCAGCAGCTTGGTCCCTTCCGATACGCAGTATTTT.

This clone was observed a single time. The rearrangement uses TRBV5-1 and TRBJ2-3, with D possibly being TRBD1 or TRBD2 (5 bases each). Germline V CDR1 and CDR2: SGHRS, YFSETQ. V shed 6 bases and J shed 2 bases, with 13 bases lying between them. The CDR3 runs 14 residues. CDR3 region: CASKREGHTDTQYF. The CDR3 nucleotides are TGCGCCAGCAAACGCGAGGGGCACACAGATACGCAGTATTTT. Full variable domain (missing parts from reference TRBV5-1 and TRBJ2-3): KAGVTQTPRYLIKTRGQQVTLSCSPISGHRSVSWYQQTPGQGLQFLFEYFSETQRNKGNFPGRFSGRQFSNSRSEMNVSTLELGDSALYLCASKREGHTDTQYFGPGTRLTVL.

V is TRBV27 and J is TRBJ2-7; possible D gene TRBD1, 6 bases. Germline V gene data show CDR1 as MNHEY and CDR2 as SMNVEV (reference sequence). The CDR3 has 14 amino acids. Trimming pared 2 bases from V and 3 bases from J, leaving 11 bases between. CDR3 DNA sequence: TGTGCCAGCAGTTTAGGCAGGGGACACTACGAGCAGTACTTC. Encoded protein: CASSLGRGHYEQYF.

The chain combines TRBV7-6 with TRBJ2-7, with TRBD2 as a possible D gene (6 bases). The ends were cut back, 5 bases at V and 1 base at J, with 12 bases in the middle. CDR3 length equals 14 residues. Germline V gene lookup returns CDR1 SGHVS and CDR2 FNYEAQ. For the CDR3, the DNA is TGTGCCAGCAGCCCCGTCGGGGGTTCCTACGAGCAGTACTTC. Residues: CASSPVGGSYEQYF.

This clone was observed once. This rearrangement joins TRBV5-1 to TRBJ1-4; unclear D gene. V shed 6 bases and J shed 0 bases, with 12 bases lying between them. This CDR3 is 15 amino acids long. Germline CDR1 SGHRS, CDR2 YFSETQ. The CDR3 DNA is TGCGCCAGCAAAATAACCGGGACAACTAATGAAAAACTGTTTTTT. Protein product: CASKITGTTNEKLFF.

V and J are TRBV15 and TRBJ2-3; maybe TRBD1 (6 bases). CDR3 size: 11 residues. The V end lost 7 bases, the J end lost 4 bases, and 6 bases lay between the germline ends. Germline V gives CDR1 LNHNV, CDR2 YYDKDF (reference sequence). This CDR3 is CATTGADTQYF. CDR3 DNA: TGTGCCACCACAGGGGCAGATACGCAGTATTTT.

The V call is TRBV11-2, the J call TRBJ1-3, with D uncertain. Trimming cost V 1 base and J 4 bases, with 11 bases left between them. The germline V gene has CDR1 SGHAT and CDR2 FQNNGV. The CDR3 is made up of 15 amino acids. The DNA for the CDR3 is TGTGCCAGCAGCTTAGGCCCGGCCGGGGGAAACACCATATATTTT. Protein product: CASSLGPAGGNTIYF.

Note on this clone: This same CDR3 is encoded by further DNA sequences in the sample. This chain uses TRBV28 with TRBJ1-2; D unresolved. Germline assignment: CDR1 MDHEN and CDR2 SYDVKM. Deletions cut 6 bases from V and 8 bases from J, with 10 bases between. CDR3 length equals 11 residues. The CDR3 here is CASSLSVGYTF. CDR3 in DNA: TGTGCCAGCAGCCTCAGCGTAGGCTACACCTTC.